This T cell receptor (beta chain) was obtained from a study of T-cell memory formation after mild COVID-19. In the study overall: TCR clusters largely stayed donor specific.

V lost 5 bases to trimming and J lost 14 bases, with 13 bases between them. Looked up from germline, CDR1 is PRHDT and CDR2 is FYEKMQ (reference sequence). The CDR3 totals 12 residues. Notes on this clonotype: Antigen unknown.

TCRdb re-analysed the 5' RACE reads in MiXCR, keeping a single row per CDR3 protein. The repertoire holds tens of thousands of distinct CDR3 sequences, with about 6.8% as singletons. Study-wide results and caveats: Clones shrinking from day 15 to 85 showed even CD4/CD8 mixes; later expanders tilted CD4+. Proof of SARS-CoV-2 specificity was absent for the second-wave clones that crested on day 37.

This receptor was taken from an adult who had mild COVID-19 (a few samples of this study predate the infection). Cell type and time point are not known. The chain recombines TRBV13 with TRBJ1-6, with D perhaps matching TRBD1 (5 bases). The sequencing sample was made of PBMCs or a T cell subset sorted from them (not recorded which). The CDR3 sequence: CASSLQGFALHF. CDR3 bases: TGTGCCAGCAGCCTCCAGGGATTCGCCCTCCACTTT.